The source of this T cell receptor (beta chain) is a study of blood T cell repertoires in COVID-19. Clones were sequenced by immunoSEQ multiplex PCR, and TCRdb holds only the in-frame ones, with some missing. The data hold 100,000 to 120,000 clones, with around 84% observed a single time. The CDR3 runs to 15 residues. Germline CDR1 PRHDT, CDR2 FYEKMQ (reference sequence). The junction had 5 bases not matched to a gene; V was cut back by 3 bases and J by 4 bases. Sequencing was done on a sample of peripheral blood. This TCR was recovered from a woman over 75 with acute or convalescent COVID-19. V usage is TRBV13 and J usage is TRBJ2-1, with 8 bases lining up with TRBD2. The CDR3 bases are TGTGCCAGCAGCTTCGGCGGGAGGACGTACAATGAGCAGTTCTTC. As protein: CASSFGGRTYNEQFF.